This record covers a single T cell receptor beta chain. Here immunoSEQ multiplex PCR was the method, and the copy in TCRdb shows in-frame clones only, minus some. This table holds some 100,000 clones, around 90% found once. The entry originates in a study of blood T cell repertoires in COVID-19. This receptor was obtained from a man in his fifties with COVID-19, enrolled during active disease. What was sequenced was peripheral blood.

The CDR3 loop is CASSQDHSGQPQHF. CDR3 nucleotides: TGTGCCAGCAGCCAAGATCACAGCGGTCAGCCCCAGCATTTT. V usage is TRBV3-1 (or the pseudogene TRBV3-2) and J usage is TRBJ1-5, with D unclear. V was clipped by 0 bases and J by 6 bases, with 9 bases between them. This CDR3 comprises 14 residues. Per germline, CDR1 LGHDT and CDR2 YNNKEL (reference sequence).